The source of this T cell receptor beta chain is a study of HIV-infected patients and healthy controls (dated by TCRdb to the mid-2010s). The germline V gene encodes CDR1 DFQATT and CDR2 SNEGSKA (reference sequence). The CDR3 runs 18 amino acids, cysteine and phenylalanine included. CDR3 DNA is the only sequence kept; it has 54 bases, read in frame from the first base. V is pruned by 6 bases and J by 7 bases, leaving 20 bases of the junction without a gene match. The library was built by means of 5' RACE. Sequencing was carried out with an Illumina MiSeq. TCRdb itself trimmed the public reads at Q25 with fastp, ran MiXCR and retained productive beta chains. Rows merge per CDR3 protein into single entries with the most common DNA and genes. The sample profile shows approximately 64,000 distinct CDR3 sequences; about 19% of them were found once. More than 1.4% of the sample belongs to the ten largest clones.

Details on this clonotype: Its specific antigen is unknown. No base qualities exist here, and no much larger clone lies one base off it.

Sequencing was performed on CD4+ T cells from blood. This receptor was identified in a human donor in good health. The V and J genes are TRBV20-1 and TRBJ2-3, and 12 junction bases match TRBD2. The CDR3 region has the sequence CSASPPHRLAGVDYTQYF. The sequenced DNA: TGCAGTGCCTCCCCACCGCATCGACTAGCGGGAGTGGATTATACGCAGTATTTT.